This is a list of T cell receptor beta chains from one sample in a study of cytomegalovirus exposure and HLA in healthy donors. Produced via immunoSEQ multiplex PCR; TCRdb's table is partial and in-frame only. This table holds over 150,000 clones, around four fifths found once. The specimen was PBMCs. Receptor source: a woman aged 18-30 years in good health and CMV-seronegative. Both conserved end residues are part of each CDR3. Fields, in order: J gene, V gene, D gene, clone size, CDR3 protein, CDR3 DNA. D genes are given only for firm matches. Clone size appears in some rows only: once, few, many, or a class for an expanded clone.

TRBJ2-2 TRBV7-2 - - CASSHRQAGELFF TGTGCCAGCAGCCACCGACAGGCCGGGGAGCTGTTTTTT
TRBJ2-1 TRBV9 TRBD2 - CASSAGHLGSGRGSSYNEQFF TGTGCCAGCAGCGCCGGCCACTTGGGTAGCGGGAGGGGAAGCTCCTACAATGAGCAGTTCTTC
TRBJ2-4 TRBV7-2 TRBD1 - CASSWVGQFKNIQYF TGTGCCAGCAGCTGGGTGGGACAGTTCAAAAACATTCAGTACTTC
TRBJ2-1 TRBV5-1 TRBD2 - CASSPAGGPGDEQFF TGCGCCAGCAGCCCAGCGGGGGGGCCTGGCGATGAGCAGTTCTTC
TRBJ1-6 TRBV11-2 TRBD1 - CASRGTVNSPLHF TGTGCCAGCAGGGGGACAGTTAATTCACCCCTCCACTTT
TRBJ1-2 TRBV7-8 TRBD1 - CASSFSTGEDYGYTF TGTGCCAGCAGCTTTTCGACAGGGGAGGACTATGGCTACACCTTC
TRBJ1-1 TRBV2 - few CASSQYRDTQNTEAFF TGTGCCAGCAGTCAATACCGGGACACTCAGAACACTGAAGCTTTCTTT
TRBJ2-4 TRBV19 - - CASSIGQQGNMVRAKNIQYF TGTGCCAGTAGTATAGGTCAACAGGGAAACATGGTTCGGGCCAAAAACATTCAGTACTTC
TRBJ1-3 TRBV6-1 - - CASSARPQFSGNTIYF TGTGCCAGCAGTGCTAGACCTCAATTCTCTGGAAACACCATATATTTT
TRBJ2-7 TRBV5-6 - - CASHKLEFSYEQYF TGTGCCAGCCATAAACTGGAGTTCTCCTACGAGCAGTACTTC
TRBJ2-3 TRBV15 - once CATSRGRGGTDTQYF TGTGCCACCAGCAGAGGCAGGGGCGGCACAGATACGCAGTATTTT
TRBJ2-5 TRBV7-2 - - CASTQGTSQETQYF TGTGCCAGCACCCAGGGAACGAGCCAAGAGACCCAGTACTTC
TRBJ2-1 TRBV6-5 - - CASSYAVRGIDEQFF TGTGCCAGCAGTTACGCGGTCAGGGGCATCGATGAGCAGTTCTTC
TRBJ2-3 TRBV19 - - CASRDSSTDTQYF TGTGCCAGTAGAGACTCTAGCACAGATACGCAGTATTTT
TRBJ1-1 TRBV6-1 TRBD1 - CASRAGGLTEAFF TGTGCCAGCAGGGCAGGGGGCTTGACTGAAGCTTTCTTT
TRBJ1-2 TRBV6-1 TRBD1 - CASSFRGQGARGYTF TGTGCCAGCAGTTTCCGCGGACAGGGGGCGCGCGGCTACACCTTC
TRBJ2-7 TRBV11-2 - - CASSPTRQANYEQYF TGTGCCAGCAGCCCGACCAGGCAGGCTAACTACGAGCAGTACTTC
TRBJ2-2 TRBV7-9 TRBD2 - CASRGGIGTSGGPTGELFF TGTGCCAGCAGGGGCGGGATCGGGACTAGCGGAGGGCCCACCGGGGAGCTGTTTTTT
TRBJ1-5 TRBV19 TRBD1 - CASSATTGGHQPQHF TGTGCCAGTAGTGCAACGACAGGGGGCCATCAGCCCCAGCATTTT
TRBJ2-3 TRBV25-1 TRBD1 - CASSGIVLQGVHTDTQYF TGTGCCAGCAGTGGAATTGTCCTACAGGGGGTACATACAGATACGCAGTATTTT
TRBJ2-7 TRBV7-2 - few CASSLFLGSGYEQYF TGTGCCAGCAGCTTATTTCTCGGTAGCGGCTACGAGCAGTACTTC
TRBJ2-1 TRBV5-4 - few CASSFLASSYNEQFF TGTGCCAGCAGCTTTCTAGCGAGCTCCTACAATGAGCAGTTCTTC
TRBJ1-2 TRBV28 - - CASSDEGRGISNYGYTF TGTGCCAGCAGCGACGAAGGTCGGGGTATATCTAACTATGGCTACACCTTC
TRBJ2-3 TRBV18 - - CASSPAGLPDTQYF TGTGCCAGCTCACCGGCAGGGTTGCCAGATACGCAGTATTTT
TRBJ1-1 TRBV29-1 - - CSGEKANTEAFF TGCAGCGGTGAGAAAGCGAACACTGAAGCTTTCTTT
TRBJ2-7 TRBV28 TRBD2 - CASSLAGGSYEQYF TGTGCCAGCAGTCTAGCGGGAGGATCCTACGAGCAGTACTTC
TRBJ1-5 TRBV6-8 TRBD1 - CASSQGDAPQHF TGTGCCAGCAGCCAGGGGGACGCGCCCCAGCATTTT
TRBJ2-2 TRBV29-1 - - CSVGGDGELFF TGCAGCGTGGGGGGTGACGGGGAGCTGTTTTTT
TRBJ1-1 TRBV5-1 - - CASSLKTASNTEAFF TGCGCCAGCAGCTTGAAGACAGCTTCGAACACTGAAGCTTTCTTT
TRBJ1-2 TRBV7-9 - many CASSLINSAGLYTF TGTGCCAGCAGCTTAATTAATTCGGCAGGGCTCTACACCTTC
TRBJ2-7 TRBV19 TRBD1 - CASSRGTGVRSYEQYF TGTGCCAGTAGTCGGGGGACAGGAGTTCGTTCCTACGAGCAGTACTTC
TRBJ1-2 TRBV19 - - CASSIAVRVSYGYTF TGTGCCAGTAGTATAGCAGTCAGGGTATCGTATGGCTACACCTTC
TRBJ1-1 TRBV7-2 - - CASSLDPNPGTEAFF TGTGCCAGCAGCTTAGATCCCAACCCTGGGACTGAGGCTTTCTTT
TRBJ2-5 TRBV9 - - CASSGGKTQYF TGTGCCAGCAGCGGCGGGAAGACCCAGTACTTC
TRBJ2-3 TRBV15 - - CATSRDSGDTQYF TGTGCCACCAGCAGAGATAGCGGAGATACGCAGTATTTT
TRBJ1-2 TRBV7-2 - - CASSDRWDPGGESYTF TGTGCCAGCAGCGATAGGTGGGACCCTGGGGGGGAGAGCTACACCTTC
TRBJ2-5 TRBV6-6 TRBD1 - CASSATGGETQYF TGTGCCAGCAGTGCAACAGGGGGAGAGACCCAGTACTTC
TRBJ2-5 TRBV2 - once CASSEEQGRETQYF TGTGCCAGCAGTGAAGAACAGGGACGTGAGACCCAGTACTTC
TRBJ1-1 TRBV27 TRBD1 - CASRRQGEAEAFF TGTGCCAGCAGGAGACAGGGGGAGGCTGAAGCTTTCTTT
TRBJ2-1 TRBV5-1 - - CASRGRRTRDEQFF TGCGCCAGCAGGGGCCGGCGGACCAGGGATGAGCAGTTCTTC
TRBJ2-2 TRBV7-3 - - CASSPGVSTGELFF TGTGCCAGCAGCCCGGGTGTGAGCACCGGGGAGCTGTTTTTT
TRBJ1-5 TRBV7-9 - - CASSLGQGVQPQHF TGTGCCAGCAGCTTAGGCCAGGGCGTCCAGCCCCAGCATTTT
TRBJ2-7 TRBV15 - once CATSRDLVEGSYEQYF TGTGCCACCAGCAGAGACCTGGTGGAGGGGTCCTACGAGCAGTACTTC
TRBJ2-7 TRBV27 - - CASTMRGLSSYEQYF TGTGCCAGCACCATGAGGGGGTTAAGCTCCTACGAGCAGTACTTC
TRBJ2-7 TRBV7-2 TRBD1 - CASSLFGTGAYEQYF TGTGCCAGCAGCTTATTCGGGACAGGGGCCTACGAGCAGTACTTC